This T cell receptor (beta chain) was captured in a study of cytomegalovirus exposure and HLA in healthy donors (dated by TCRdb to the late 2010s). Broadly, across the study: In an earlier analysis of fewer than 750 of the donors, 276 Gb of sequence data and just under 120 million unique TCR beta sequences from roughly 190 million T cells were reported. The T cell repertoires of several hundred subjects were profiled by immunosequencing and related to cytomegalovirus serostatus. In a later genetic analysis, genome-wide SNP genotypes for about three fifths of the 666 donors were used, and that subset was treated as a discovery cohort. Rather than drawing on any new phenotypic data, the later analysis identified candidate immune exposures from TCR beta sequences and the way those sequences occurred across donors. Among 300 to 500 genotyped donors of the cohort, an average of about 240,000 unique TCR beta nucleotide sequences was sequenced per donor, of which about 18% were non-productive. About 5 DR-DQ haplotypes were handled as single units for association and clustering, since linkage in the cohort was strong. The study was designed to test whether signatures of past pathogen exposure could be identified by cataloging public T cell receptors. To study patterns of TCR occurrence, a later analysis re-analyzed previously published TCR beta repertoires from 700 or so donors and added high-resolution HLA genotyping. The genetic ancestry cluster associated with self-reported Caucasian donors included about 81% of the roughly 380 genotyped donors. Donor age, sex, ethnicity and CMV serostatus were collected together with the repertoire data. An earlier analysis of some 500 of the donors used high-throughput TCR beta sequencing to judge whether each TCR beta V gene segment behaved as functional or pseudogenic. Besides the first cohort of roughly 640 subjects, a separate validation cohort made up of 120 different subjects was used. Every discovery cohort repertoire had been produced on one sequencing platform. HLA typing included class I and class II loci at four-digit resolution. An early release covering 500 to 750 HLA-typed donors comprised 300 to 350 gigabases of sequencing data and approximately 80 million unique TCR sequences. High-throughput TCR immunosequencing, statistical association of individual TCRs with disease status, and machine learning were combined to predict cytomegalovirus infection status. Typing coverage differed by locus: A, B, C, DRB1 and DQB1 were typed in about 620-640 donors, DQA1 in approximately 520, DPA1 in 600 to 610, and DPB1 in 472. The investigation overall reported the following: In a later analysis, TCR association rates were found to vary across HLA loci, with the most associated TCRs seen for DRB1 alleles and the fewest for HLA-C alleles. A later genetic analysis associated a missense DCLRE1C variant with V-gene and J-gene trimming of TCR beta chains, and an independent cohort replicated the association. The earlier analysis of approximately 540 of the donors excluded around 17 rarely observed V segments, including chromosome 9 orphons, because counts were too low. In both the original and validation cohorts, the classifier was reported to diagnose cytomegalovirus status with high specificity and sensitivity. Several of the top co-occurrence clusters appeared to be linked to parvovirus B19, influenza, CMV and Epstein-Barr virus, according to a later analysis. The presence/absence analyses assumed that sequencing depth was roughly uniform across donors, and that assumption may not be true. Because HLA typing was missing for some donors at each locus, association tests included only the typed subset. The 87-base-pair reads could not distinguish some IMGT-functional V segments, including TRBV6-2 and TRBV6-3, so those segments were excluded. Broadly in line with IMGT annotations, most TCR beta V segments showed up in productive rearrangements about 87% or about 30% of the time in an earlier analysis of a few hundred of the donors. In this cohort, only TCR beta chains were sequenced, and detectable features were limited by the absence of alpha or paired-chain data. In a later genetic analysis, fewer N-insertions in productive TCRs were reported among donors in an Asian-associated ancestry cluster than the 666-donor mean. Linkage disequilibrium might explain the correlated functional status among segregating V segments, but an unknown experimental factor could not be ruled out. In the study, about 150 TCR beta chains were listed as associated with cytomegalovirus. The authors suggested that the approach could potentially be extended to other disease states and immunological phenotypes. A further reported finding was that TCR beta sequences accurately predicted the HLA-A and HLA-B alleles for most subjects in the first cohort. For the cohort, immune exposure information was limited to CMV serostatus. Most TCR sequences were seen in very few donors, while some public TCRs were found in many individuals. In a later analysis, most CMV-associated TCR beta chains were found to appear HLA-restricted, with HLA associations seemingly driven largely by CMV exposure. Assigning TCR associations to individual alleles was difficult when HLA alleles, especially DR and DQ, strongly co-occurred. In vitro tests confirmed that a few of the cytomegalovirus-associated TCR beta chains recognize cytomegalovirus antigens. A cluster of highly shared sequence variants was judged likely to represent a technical artifact of the sequencing pipeline. In a later analysis, HLA-associated TCR beta chains were found to be more clonally expanded and to have lower generation probabilities than equally common non-associated chains. In a later analysis, more than 15,000 TCR beta sequences were associated with specific HLA alleles at a false discovery rate of 0.05.

Details on this clone: It has no known antigen specificity. The sample holds no much larger clone one base away, and base qualities are not on file.

The library was generated by the immunoSEQ multiplex PCR assay. For the multiplex PCR, a mixture combining 60 forward primers for TCR Vbeta segments and 13 reverse primers for TCR Jbeta segments was used. The CDR3 region of rearranged TCR beta genes was amplified from genomic DNA by a multiplex PCR assay. The Illumina HiSeq System was used to sequence the amplified TCR beta libraries as 87-base-pair reads. The published analysis was carried out like this. A later analysis tallied some 79 million unique TCR beta chains across the roughly 610 repertoires, and some 12 million of those chains were shared by two or more donors. A nearest-neighbor algorithm error-corrected the raw reads and collapsed the reads into unique sequences, merging closely related sequences to remove PCR and sequencing errors. CDR3 sequences were aligned to IMGT reference sequences to assign V, D and J gene segments. For a sequence to be retained, a match of at least six nucleotides to both a V gene segment and a J gene segment was required. A rearrangement was called productive if the CDR3 had no stop codons and remained in frame with V and J, and every other rearrangement was called non-productive. Following IMGT convention, CDR3 was defined as the stretch from the second conserved V-encoded cysteine up to the conserved J-encoded phenylalanine. In an earlier analysis of around 640 of the donors, sequences lacking an unambiguous match to a single V gene segment were excluded. In an earlier analysis of 450 to 750 of the donors, a V segment was called functional when productive rearrangements were above 56.7%, and segregating when the standard deviation between donors exceeded 5%. A statistical classification framework was developed to diagnose cytomegalovirus status using the catalog of TCR beta chain sequences. V and J gene assignment, in a later analysis, came from comparing TCR nucleotide sequences with IMGT/GENE-DB human TR gene sequences. In a later analysis, CDR3 sequences and most-parsimonious VDJ recombination scenarios were assigned using the TCRdist pipeline. In a later analysis, each TCR beta chain was defined by its CDR3 amino acid sequence together with its V-gene family, and reads lacking a unique V-gene family were excluded. A later analysis removed 600 or so highly shared, low-generation-probability nucleotide sequences to deal with suspected cross-contamination and a sequencing artifact. In a later analysis, a clonal expansion index for each public chain was calculated from normalized within-repertoire ranks of inferred template counts. In a later analysis, generation probabilities were computed with a VDJ recombination model fitted to out-of-frame rearrangements, and the resulting probabilities were checked against IGoR. In a later analysis, hypergeometric tests were used to score TCR-TCR, TCR-HLA and TCR-CMV co-occurrence, with a repertoire-size bias correction applied to TCR pairs. To estimate false discovery rates, a later analysis permuted the HLA or CMV assignments 20 times. A later analysis grouped co-occurring TCRs with DBSCAN, adding TCRdist sequence similarity when clustering within HLA-allele-positive subsets. Co-occurrence clustering excluded repertoires with fewer than 30,000 or more than 120,000 public chains, plus five with anomalous nucleotide sharing. In its TCRdb copy, this immuneACCESS table keeps in-frame sequences only and misses some clones. Where compared with another copy, unresolved V genes explain less than half of these, and the others have no known cause. V, J and clone size reflect that table, while D and trimming were determined from the DNA. In this sample the table shows 95,000 to 110,000 clones, about four fifths of which occur a single time. The ten largest account for roughly 2.5% of the sample.

The cohort consisted of 650 to 700 healthy bone marrow donors. At the time of sampling, every cohort member was nominally healthy, though immune exposures that went unrecorded were likely present. The donor was CMV seropositive and was included in the group of around 300 seropositive cohort members. Every donor gave a peripheral blood sample, and the peripheral blood mononuclear cells from that sample were used for TCR beta sequencing. The Qiagen DNeasy Blood Extraction Kit was used to extract genomic DNA from the blood cell samples. CDR1 and CDR2 are read off the germline V gene as SGDLS and YYNGEE. V is trimmed back by 0 bases and J by 0 bases, and the junction contains 6 bases that no gene match accounts for. The CDR3 has 16 amino acids, counting the end cysteine and phenylalanine. The kept DNA is CDR3 alone, 48 bases in frame from the first base.

The sample was PBMCs. This chain is built from TRBV9 and TRBJ2-7; TRBD2 lines up with 7 middle nucleotides. This TCR was recovered from a man aged 25-45 years in good health and CMV-seropositive. The CDR3 protein: CASSVDGGGLSYEQYF. At the DNA level, the sequence is TGTGCCAGCAGCGTAGACGGCGGGGGACTCTCCTACGAGCAGTACTTC.